The source of this T cell receptor (beta chain) is a study of T-cell reconstitution after alpha-beta-depleted transplantation in children. This clonotype was seen repeatedly, ten times or more. Sequence at one end of the junction differs from germline and may be a read error. TCRbeta library preparation incorporated unique molecular identifiers. TCRdb independently ran MiXCR on the PCR reads; one entry per CDR3 protein. The sample comprises approximately 590,000 distinct CDR3 sequences, roughly a tenth of which are singletons, and about 4% rests with the top ten. This CDR3 is built from 16 residues. Sequencing was performed on PBMCs from the stem cell graft donor, taken from the stem cell graft. The clonotype comes from a human donor who donated a stem cell graft to a child with acute myeloid leukemia. The V call is TRBV12-3 or TRBV12-4, the J call TRBJ2-7; TRBD2 agrees at 9 bases. For the CDR3, the DNA is TGTGCCAGCAGTCCTAGGTGGACTAGCGCGGCCTATGAGCAGTACTTC. This gives the protein CASSPRWTSAAYEQYF.